Reported below is one T cell receptor (beta chain). CDR1 MGHRA and CDR2 YSYEKL come from the germline V gene. Trimming removed 0 bases at V and 6 bases at J, with 15 bases between. This CDR3 has 16 residues. Time point noted: patch test 3, about 24 weeks after DPC sensitization. The treatment here: therapeutic diphenylcyclopropenone sensitization with weekly scalp DPC. At patch-test visits, sampling came before the patch test. Whole blood, unfractionated, served as the material for total RNA extraction. This entry comes from a study of human T cells and chemical hapten exposure. Turning to the study itself: Skin of the upper inner arm, roughly 2 cm by roughly 2 cm, received 2% DPC for sensitization.

TCRdb ran MiXCR on the RACE reads and lists one entry per CDR3 protein. The data show just under 65,000 distinct CDR3 sequences, with 11% seen just once and approximately 2.4% held by the top ten. This receptor was taken from a woman aged 25 to 39 with alopecia areata. Some clones in this sample may be carry-over from other donors' samples. The specimen was whole blood, collected in connection with sensitization to the hapten diphenylcyclopropenone (DPC). The genes are TRBV4-1 and TRBJ2-1; maybe TRBD1 (6 bases). The CDR3 coding sequence is TGCGCCAGCAGCCAAGATCTAGGGGGTCCTTTCAATGAGCAGTTCTTC. It translates to CASSQDLGGPFNEQFF.